Here is one T cell receptor beta chain with its context. Its specificity is not known. During the collection period, no donor immune events like infections were recorded. The data originate from a study of identifying expanded T cells in peripheral blood. Germline V lookup: CDR1 SGHTA, CDR2 FQGNSA. This CDR3 is built from 14 residues. Trimming shortened V by 1 base and J by 7 bases, and 14 bases separated the two germline ends. General observations from the study: Technical replicates showed about 1.1 changed clones; approximately 2 weeks 15 to 20; four weeks 19.

Some clones are missing from TCRdb's copy, which holds only in-frame ones; the method was immunoSEQ multiplex PCR. The sample includes about 91,000 clones, approximately 89% of them seen just once. The sample consisted of blood. The sequence came from a person between 18 and 75 years old in good health. V is TRBV7-2 and J is TRBJ2-7, with a weak D call TRBD2 (5 bases). The CDR3 DNA follows: TGTGCCAGCAGCTTAGACGTCCATGCGGGTGAGCAGTACTTC. Its protein product is CASSLDVHAGEQYF.